A selection of T cell receptor beta chains follows, all from one sample in a study of T cell responses to AZD1222 COVID-19 vaccine. Data came from immunoSEQ multiplex PCR; TCRdb stores just in-frame clones and leaves some out. The profile shows 120,000 to 150,000 clones, about nine tenths of them singletons. The specimen was peripheral blood, collected on day 0 of AZD1222 vaccination. The receptors derive from an adult in good health. The CDR3 runs from the conserved cysteine through the conserved F or W. The D gene is left open where the match is weak. Not all rows give a size; the values are once, few, many and, for expanded clones, a class.

length	D	size	V	J	CDR3	DNA
12	.	once	TRBV7-2	TRBJ1-2	CASSLEGYGYTF	TGTGCCAGCAGCTTAGAAGGCTATGGCTACACCTTC
17	.	.	TRBV4-1	TRBJ1-2	CASSQEERALANYGYTF	TGCGCCAGCAGCCAAGAGGAGAGGGCCCTAGCTAACTATGGCTACACCTTC
14	.	once	TRBV5-1	TRBJ2-5	CASSLESFGETQYF	TGCGCCAGCAGCTTGGAATCATTTGGAGAGACCCAGTACTTC
13	TRBD1	.	TRBV19	TRBJ2-7	CASKGDSSYEQYF	TGTGCCAGTAAGGGGGACAGCTCCTACGAGCAGTACTTC
15	TRBD1	.	TRBV19	TRBJ2-5	CASSETGTGRETQYF	TGTGCCAGTAGTGAAACCGGGACAGGGCGCGAGACCCAGTACTTC
15	.	.	TRBV6-4	TRBJ1-2	CASSDSPAGFYGYTF	TGTGCCAGCAGTGACTCTCCTGCAGGGTTCTATGGCTACACCTTC
13	.	.	TRBV18	TRBJ1-1	CAAKQGMNTEAFF	TGTGCCGCTAAACAGGGAATGAACACTGAAGCTTTCTTT
14	.	.	TRBV2	TRBJ1-2	CASSNQAFNYGYTF	TGTGCCAGCAGCAACCAAGCATTTAACTATGGCTACACCTTC
13	.	.	TRBV9	TRBJ1-2	CASSVASGGGYTF	TGTGCCAGCAGCGTAGCTTCGGGAGGAGGCTACACCTTC
15	.	once	TRBV4-2	TRBJ2-1	CASSQDGAEYNEQFF	TGTGCCAGCAGCCAAGATGGGGCAGAGTACAATGAGCAGTTCTTC
13	.	.	TRBV5-1	TRBJ2-5	CASSFGGQETQYF	TGCGCCAGCAGCTTCGGAGGCCAAGAGACCCAGTACTTC
15	.	.	TRBV19	TRBJ1-1	CASSSLEGGDTEAFF	TGTGCCAGTAGTAGCCTGGAGGGGGGGGACACTGAAGCTTTCTTT
15	.	.	TRBV7-8	TRBJ2-7	CASSSRISISYEQYF	TGTGCCAGCAGCTCCCGTATATCTATTTCCTACGAGCAGTACTTC
15	.	once	TRBV19	TRBJ1-4	CASTPTRAGREKLFF	TGTGCCAGTACCCCCACCCGAGCAGGGCGGGAAAAACTGTTTTTT
16	TRBD2	.	TRBV5-4	TRBJ2-7	CASSTRAGGSSYEQYF	TGTGCCAGCAGCACTCGAGCGGGGGGGTCCTCCTACGAGCAGTACTTC
18	TRBD2	.	TRBV4-3	TRBJ2-3	CASSQDFASGGLTDTQYF	TGCGCCAGCAGCCAAGATTTCGCTAGCGGGGGATTAACAGATACGCAGTATTTT
15	.	.	TRBV4-2	TRBJ2-1	CASSLQGGDYNEQFF	TGTGCCAGCAGCCTCCAGGGGGGGGACTACAATGAGCAGTTCTTC
15	.	.	TRBV5-1	TRBJ2-6	CASSSGPSGANVLTF	TGCGCCAGCAGCTCGGGACCCTCTGGGGCCAACGTCCTGACTTTC
14	.	few	TRBV27	TRBJ1-3	CASSWAPGGNTIYF	TGTGCCAGCAGTTGGGCGCCGGGGGGGAACACCATATATTTT
15	.	once	TRBV28	TRBJ1-4	CASSLLGVTNEKLFF	TGTGCCAGCAGTTTATTAGGGGTAACTAATGAAAAACTGTTTTTT
15	TRBD1	.	TRBV9	TRBJ1-1	CASSFSDRGNTEAFF	TGTGCCAGCAGCTTCTCGGACAGGGGGAACACTGAAGCTTTCTTT
14	.	.	TRBV5-1	TRBJ1-2	CASSLGTEGIGYTF	TGCGCCAGCAGCTTGGGCACGGAAGGGATTGGCTACACCTTC
13	.	.	TRBV6-2/TRBV6-3	TRBJ1-1	CASSYRGSTEAFF	TGTGCCAGCAGTTACCGGGGGAGCACTGAAGCTTTCTTT
15	TRBD1	.	TRBV10-2	TRBJ2-7	CASSPGTGVSYEQYF	TGCGCCAGCAGCCCGGGGACAGGGGTTTCCTACGAGCAGTACTTC
15	.	.	TRBV10-3	TRBJ1-5	CAISDQVRGNQPQHF	TGTGCCATCAGTGACCAGGTTAGGGGCAATCAGCCCCAGCATTTT
13	TRBD2	once	TRBV5-4	TRBJ2-3	CASSSAGDYTQYF	TGTGCCAGCAGCTCGGCGGGGGACTATACGCAGTATTTT
17	TRBD1	once	TRBV7-8	TRBJ1-3	CASSLAGQVDFGNTIYF	TGTGCCAGCAGCTTAGCGGGACAGGTGGATTTTGGAAACACCATATATTTT
15	TRBD1	.	TRBV3-1/TRBV3-2	TRBJ1-1	CASSQEGQARLEAFF	TGTGCCAGCAGCCAGGAGGGACAGGCCCGTCTTGAAGCTTTCTTT